A single sample is the source of the 19 T cell receptor beta chains below, sequenced in a study of blood T cells in healthy people across ages. Alongside a J-beta primer mix, a sample-barcoded 5' primer served in a second PCR lasting about 7 to 12 cycles. TCRdb redid the calling of the 5' RACE reads with MiXCR, one entry per CDR3 protein. The sample contains about 1.4 million distinct CDR3 sequences, around 55% of which appear only once. Sequenced: blood. Source of these receptors: a man between 18 and 35 years old in good health.

V is TRBV12-3 or TRBV12-4 and J is TRBJ2-2, with a tentative D call TRBD1 (7 bases). V was trimmed by 4 bases and J by 4 bases, leaving 13 bases between them. This CDR3 has 15 amino acids. The CDR3 region is CASSSAGGTTGELFF. CDR3 coding DNA: TGTGCCAGCAGTTCAGCAGGGGGGACCACCGGGGAGCTGTTTTTT.

The rearrangement joins TRBV4-1 to TRBJ2-2, with a weak D call TRBD1 (6 bases). Germline-derived CDR1 and CDR2 are MGHRA and YSYEKL. Trimming removed 0 bases at V and 0 bases at J, with 20 bases between. The CDR3 is made up of 20 amino acids. The CDR3 loop reads CASSQDNDRFFEPNTGELFF. CDR3 bases: TGCGCCAGCAGCCAAGATAACGACAGGTTTTTTGAACCGAACACCGGGGAGCTGTTTTTT.

The chain has TRBV29-1 and TRBJ2-3; TRBD1 aligns across 7 bases. Germline CDR1 SQVTM, CDR2 ANQGSEA. J gave up 2 bases and V 6 bases, and 8 bases lay outside the gene matches. This CDR3 comprises 14 residues. As DNA, the CDR3 is TGCAGCGTCAGATGGACAGGATACACAGATACGCAGTATTTT. It codes for CSVRWTGYTDTQYF.

This clonotype was seen just once. The rearrangement links TRBV27 to TRBJ1-6; D is possibly TRBD1 (5 bases). V was trimmed by 1 base and J by 10 bases, leaving 14 bases between them. Germline lookup yields CDR1 MNHEY and CDR2 SMNVEV (reference sequence). This CDR3 contains 15 residues. In nucleotides, the CDR3 is TGTGCCAGCAGTTTATATCGGGCAGGGCGGTCACCCCTCCACTTT. Amino acid sequence: CASSLYRAGRSPLHF.

The chain joins TRBV27 to TRBJ2-5; TRBD2 might be the D (5 bases). Germline assignment: CDR1 MNHEY and CDR2 SMNVEV (reference sequence). Trimming cost V 5 bases and J 2 bases, with 21 bases left between them. The CDR3 is 17 residues long. The CDR3: CASSQRAVRRSQETQYF. CDR3 DNA: TGTGCCAGCAGTCAAAGGGCGGTCAGGAGGAGTCAAGAGACCCAGTACTTC.

The chain carries TRBV7-9 and TRBJ2-1; 9 bases agree with TRBD1. The V gene end was trimmed by 5 bases and the J gene end by 15 bases; junction bases not matched to a gene: 8. The CDR3 runs to 12 residues. Germline CDR1 is SEHNR and CDR2 is FQNEAQ (reference sequence). Here the CDR3 DNA reads TGTGCCAGCAGCATCGGACAGGGGAAACCGTTCTTC. Translation: CASSIGQGKPFF.

This clonotype has only a few counts. V is TRBV6-6 and J is TRBJ2-4; 7 bases are a match to TRBD1. Germline V gives CDR1 MNHNY, CDR2 SVGAGI (reference sequence). The CDR3 covers 16 residues. V was clipped by 6 bases and J by 5 bases; unmatched bases: 13. The CDR3 is CASSSTRGGMENIQYF. The DNA for the CDR3 is TGTGCCAGCAGCTCTACCCGAGGGGGCATGGAAAACATTCAGTACTTC.

The J gene is TRBJ2-6, the V gene TRBV15; tentatively, D is TRBD1 or TRBD2 (5 bases each). V lost 0 bases and J lost 0, with 12 bases in between. Germline V gene lookup returns CDR1 LNHNV and CDR2 YYDKDF (reference sequence). This CDR3 is built from 18 residues. CDR3 DNA: TGTGCCACCAGCAGAGAGAGGGGCCTAATCTCTGGGGCCAACGTCCTGACTTTC. Its protein product is CATSRERGLISGANVLTF.

The rearrangement joins TRBV15 to TRBJ2-4; D uncertain. The J call may be faulty, since TRBJ2-7 better matches the DNA end. The germline gives CDR1 LNHNV, CDR2 YYDKDF (reference sequence). The CDR3 is 13 residues long. The CDR3 is CATSRSVSYEQYF. The CDR3 DNA reads TGTGCCACCAGCAGATCAGTCTCCTACGAGCAGTACTTC.

This clonotype was observed a single time. The gene calls are TRBV28 and TRBJ2-1; 7 bases line up with TRBD1. The DNA end is more similar to TRBJ2-7, so the J call may be wrong. CDR1 and CDR2 from the germline V gene are MDHEN and SYDVKM. This CDR3 is built from 15 residues. CDR3 bases: TGTGCCAGCAGTCCGACGACAGGGTCCGCCTACGAGCAGTACTTC. Translating gives CASSPTTGSAYEQYF.

Worth noting for this clonotype: The junction departs from the called germline gene at one end, perhaps through a read error. V gene TRBV5-6 combines with J gene TRBJ2-7, with a weak D call TRBD1 (6 bases). The J call is doubtful: the DNA matches TRBJ2-4 better. Germline V lookup: CDR1 SGHDT, CDR2 YYEEEE. This CDR3 is 18 amino acids long. CDR3 protein: CAGSLFRTDESAKNIQYF. For the CDR3, the DNA is TGTGCCGGCAGCTTGTTTCGGACAGATGAATCAGCCAAAAACATTCAGTACTTC.

This clonotype turned up a few times. The CDR3 sequence is CASSFEGTGNTYEQYF. The CDR3 DNA reads as TGCGCCAGCAGCTTCGAAGGAACAGGAAATACCTACGAGCAGTACTTC. The chain couples TRBV5-1 to TRBJ2-7, with a possible D match to TRBD1 (5 bases). Trimming removed 2 bases at V and 2 bases at J, with 17 bases between. The CDR3 has 16 residues. Per germline, CDR1 SGHRS and CDR2 YFSETQ.

The rearrangement uses TRBV7-2 and TRBJ2-7; D might be TRBD1 (5 bases). Trimming took off 6 bases at V and 4 bases at J, with 19 bases between the two ends. CDR3 length: 15 residues. Germline lookup yields CDR1 SGHTA and CDR2 FQGNSA. The CDR3 here is CASSPTPGRSYEQYF. The CDR3, as DNA: TGTGCCAGCAGTCCCACCCCAGGGCGGTCGTACGAGCAGTACTTC. The full variable domain, in which reference TRBV7-2 and TRBJ2-7 provide the parts outside the CDR3, is GAGVSQSPSNKVTEKGKDVELRCDPISGHTALYWYRQSLGQGLEFLIYFQGNSAPDKSGLPSDRFSAERTGGSVSTLTIQRTQQEDSAVYLCASSPTPGRSYEQYFGPGTRLTVT.

This chain links TRBV5-6 with TRBJ2-2, with D uncertain. Germline V gene sequence: CDR1 SGHDT, CDR2 YYEEEE. V lost 0 bases and J lost 4, with 10 bases in between. This CDR3 region has 15 residues. CDR3 in amino acids: CASSLVARRTGELFF. CDR3 sequence (DNA): TGTGCCAGCAGCTTGGTAGCCCGACGCACCGGGGAGCTGTTTTTT.

J is TRBJ2-7 and V is TRBV20-1; D perhaps matches TRBD1 (6 bases). Deletions cut 6 bases from V and 0 bases from J, with 12 bases between. This CDR3 comprises 13 residues. Germline V CDR1 and CDR2: DFQATT, SNEGSKA (reference sequence). The CDR3 spells CSADDRNSYEQYF. The CDR3 DNA reads TGCAGTGCAGACGACAGGAACTCCTACGAGCAGTACTTC.

The rearrangement uses TRBV4-2 and TRBJ2-7, with D perhaps TRBD2 (5 bases). Between the trimmed V and J ends, which lost 2 bases and 0 bases, there was a span of 8 bases. The CDR3 contains 14 residues. Germline-derived CDR1 and CDR2 are LGHNA and YNFKEQ. The CDR3 loop is CASSQPTNSYEQYF. Written as DNA, the CDR3 is TGTGCCAGCAGCCAACCGACTAACTCCTACGAGCAGTACTTC.

The chain employs TRBV6-1 and TRBJ1-2; 7 nucleotides line up with TRBD1. V was clipped by 1 base and J by 1 base; unmatched bases: 6. Germline-derived CDR1 and CDR2 are MNHNS and SASEGT. CDR3 length equals 16 residues. This CDR3 is CASSEEGQTFNYGYTF. The CDR3 DNA follows: TGTGCCAGCAGTGAAGAGGGACAGACCTTTAACTATGGCTACACCTTC.

This clonotype has a handful of counts. The rearrangement links TRBV20-1 to TRBJ2-3, with D perhaps TRBD1 or TRBD2 (5 bases each). There are 14 residues in the CDR3. Germline-derived CDR1 and CDR2 are DFQATT and SNEGSKA (reference sequence). Trimming removed 3 bases from V and 1 base from J, with 11 bases in between. The CDR3 is CSARGRVGTDTQYF. The CDR3 bases are TGCAGTGCTAGGGGGCGGGTGGGCACAGATACGCAGTATTTT.

This chain uses TRBV10-3 with TRBJ1-1; D is unclear. This CDR3 is 12 amino acids long. Germline loops: CDR1 ENHRY, CDR2 SYGVKD. V gave up 11 bases and J gave up 4 bases, with 14 bases separating them. CDR3 bases: TGTGCCGCCCACACGGGGAGCACTGAAGCTTTCTTT. This translates into CAAHTGSTEAFF.